A single sample is the source of the 18 T cell receptor beta chains below, sequenced in a study of control samples from healthy donors and cancer patients. Generated by immunoSEQ multiplex PCR, the TCRdb table keeps only in-frame clones and is missing some. The sample's table shows about 210,000 clones. The source material was blood. The receptors were gathered from a woman aged 25 to 45 in good health.

The chain joins TRBV27 to TRBJ2-3; D not resolved. The CDR3 length is 14 residues. V lost 2 bases and J 1 base, leaving 7 bases between the germline ends. Germline CDR1 MNHEY, CDR2 SMNVEV (reference sequence). The CDR3 DNA sequence: TGTGCCAGCAGTTTAGGTTTTGGCACAGATACGCAGTATTTT. Translating gives CASSLGFGTDTQYF.

The chain uses TRBV5-6 and TRBJ1-2; tentatively, D is TRBD1 (5 bases). This CDR3 is built from 14 residues. Trimming cost V 0 bases and J 5 bases, with 11 bases left between them. Germline V CDR1 and CDR2: SGHDT, YYEEEE. The CDR3 here is CASSLVGDGYGYTF. CDR3 DNA sequence: TGTGCCAGCAGCTTGGTGGGGGACGGATATGGCTACACCTTC. The full variable domain, completed using reference TRBV5-6 and TRBJ1-2, is DAGVTQSPTHLIKTRGQQVTLRCSPKSGHDTVSWYQQALGQGPQFIFQYYEEEERQRGNFPDRFSGHQFPNYSSELNVNALLLGDSALYLCASSLVGDGYGYTFGSGTRLTVV.

The V and J genes are TRBV6-6 and TRBJ1-2; a possible D gene is TRBD1 (5 bases). Trimming removed 0 bases from V and 2 bases from J, with 13 bases in between. Germline CDR1 and CDR2: MNHNY and SVGAGI (reference sequence). The CDR3 is 16 amino acids. As DNA, the CDR3 is TGTGCCAGCAGTTACTCAGTAAGGGGTAGAAACTATGGCTACACCTTC. It translates to CASSYSVRGRNYGYTF.

The chain carries TRBV27 and TRBJ1-3, with TRBD1 matching over 8 bases. Germline-derived CDR1 and CDR2 are MNHEY and SMNVEV (reference sequence). This CDR3 has 14 residues. The V segment lost 5 bases and the J segment 3 bases; nucleotides outside the gene matches: 3. Here the CDR3 reads CASSHTGGGNTIYF. CDR3 nucleotide sequence: TGTGCCAGCAGTCACACAGGGGGTGGAAACACCATATATTTT.

V and J are TRBV7-8 and TRBJ2-7; no firm D call. This CDR3 has 14 amino acids. Between the trimmed V and J ends, which lost 5 bases and 0 bases, there was a span of 11 bases. The germline gives CDR1 SGHVS, CDR2 FQNEAQ. The CDR3 DNA reads as TGTGCCAGCAGCCTCTACCAAGGCTCCTACGAGCAGTACTTC. Protein sequence: CASSLYQGSYEQYF.

The J gene is TRBJ2-4, the V gene TRBV28, with D possibly called TRBD1 or TRBD2 (6 bases each). V shed 7 bases and J shed 7 bases, with 17 bases lying between them. The CDR3 has 14 amino acids. Germline V gene sequence: CDR1 MDHEN, CDR2 SYDVKM. This CDR3 is CASTPGGGRNIQYF. The DNA of the CDR3 is TGTGCCAGCACCCCTGGTGGGGGGCGGAACATTCAGTACTTC.

The gene calls are TRBV19 and TRBJ1-3, with D possibly matching TRBD1 (5 bases). The CDR3 length is 13 residues. Germline V gene sequence: CDR1 LNHDA, CDR2 SQIVND (reference sequence). V was clipped by 6 bases and J by 2 bases, with 8 bases between them. CDR3 sequence: CASRQGAGNTIYF. The CDR3 DNA sequence: TGTGCCAGTAGGCAGGGAGCTGGAAACACCATATATTTT.

The chain employs TRBV6-5 and TRBJ2-7; the D gene is possibly TRBD2 (6 bases). The germline V gene has CDR1 MNHEY and CDR2 SVGAGI. This CDR3 contains 14 residues. V shed 0 bases and J shed 3 bases, with 9 bases lying between them. CDR3 in DNA: TGTGCCAGCAGTTACTCGACGCGGGGCTACGAGCAGTACTTC. Protein sequence: CASSYSTRGYEQYF.

The V and J genes are TRBV6-6 and TRBJ2-7, with 8 bases identical to TRBD1. This CDR3 contains 15 residues. V lost 2 bases to trimming and J lost 5 bases; unmatched junction nucleotides: 8. The germline CDR1 and CDR2 sequences are MNHNY and SVGAGI (reference sequence). CDR3 protein: CASSYETGAAHEQYF. CDR3 nucleotide sequence: TGTGCCAGCAGTTACGAGACAGGGGCGGCCCACGAGCAGTACTTC.

CDR3 bases: TGCGCCAGCAGCCAAGTGGGACAGGGCAGAGAAGCTTTCTTT. Protein sequence: CASSQVGQGREAFF. J is TRBJ1-1 and V is TRBV4-3; the match to TRBD1 covers 9 bases. Germline assignment: CDR1 LGHNA and CDR2 YSLEER. V shed 1 base and J 8 bases; nucleotides not matched to a gene: 5. This CDR3 spans 14 amino acids.

CDR3 bases: TGTGCCAGCAGTAAACAGGGTAGGACCCTCCACTTT. It translates to CASSKQGRTLHF. V and J are TRBV12-3 or TRBV12-4 and TRBJ1-6; D is perhaps TRBD1 (6 bases). CDR3 size: 12 residues. V lost 5 bases, J lost 14 bases, and 13 bases lay in between.

V is TRBV3-1 (or the pseudogene TRBV3-2) and J is TRBJ2-3; possibly TRBD1 for D (5 bases). The V end was cut by 4 bases, the J end by 3 bases, with 23 bases between. Germline V gene lookup returns CDR1 LGHDT and CDR2 YNNKEL (reference sequence). There are 18 residues in the CDR3. This CDR3 reads CASSLQFTLPTDTDTQYF. The DNA for the CDR3 is TGTGCCAGCAGCCTACAATTTACTCTTCCGACAGATACAGATACGCAGTATTTT.

The chain couples TRBV11-2 to TRBJ1-1; D gene uncertain. This CDR3 comprises 13 residues. CDR1 and CDR2 from the germline V gene are SGHAT and FQNNGV. V lost 2 bases and J lost 6, with 10 bases in between. The CDR3 sequence is CASSLTTSAEAFF. The DNA of the CDR3 is TGTGCCAGCAGCTTAACGACGTCCGCTGAAGCTTTCTTT. Full variable domain (remainder filled in from reference TRBV11-2 and TRBJ1-1): EAGVAQSPRYKIIEKRQSVAFWCNPISGHATLYWYQQILGQGPKLLIQFQNNGVVDDSQLPKDRFSAERLKGVDSTLKIQPAKLEDSAVYLCASSLTTSAEAFFGQGTRLTVV.

The CDR3 sequence is CASSPLGPRLRADTQYF. DNA of the CDR3: TGTGCCAGCAGTCCCCTGGGGCCCCGATTGCGAGCAGATACGCAGTATTTT. This chain connects TRBV27 to TRBJ2-3, with D tentatively TRBD1 (5 bases). V was trimmed by 5 bases and J by 4 bases, leaving 22 bases between them. There are 17 residues in the CDR3. Germline V gene lookup returns CDR1 MNHEY and CDR2 SMNVEV (reference sequence).

V is TRBV4-1 and J is TRBJ2-7; maybe TRBD1 (6 bases). The germline V gene has CDR1 MGHRA and CDR2 YSYEKL. The CDR3 runs to 17 residues. V lost 1 base, J lost 0 bases, and 16 bases lay in between. The CDR3 reads CASSQGVLGRGSYEQYF. In DNA form, the CDR3 reads TGCGCCAGCAGCCAAGGGGTACTGGGCAGGGGCTCCTACGAGCAGTACTTC.

This chain uses TRBV7-6 with TRBJ2-1, with TRBD2 matching 11 bases. CDR1 is SGHVS, CDR2 FNYEAQ, per germline. CDR3 length: 16 residues. V lost 5 bases to trimming and J lost 2 bases; unmatched junction nucleotides: 5. The DNA for the CDR3 is TGTGCCAGCAGCGCCTATAGCGGGGGGGCCTACAATGAGCAGTTCTTC. This translates into CASSAYSGGAYNEQFF.

The chain is built from TRBV5-5 and TRBJ1-6; D remains unclear. V lost 1 base to trimming and J lost 11 bases, with 16 bases between them. Germline V CDR1 and CDR2: SGHKS, YYEKEE (reference sequence). The CDR3 has 15 amino acids. The CDR3 is CASSLWATGNTPLHF. The CDR3 coding sequence is TGTGCCAGCAGCTTGTGGGCGACTGGGAACACACCCCTCCACTTT.

V gene TRBV9 combines with J gene TRBJ1-2; D perhaps matches TRBD1 (5 bases). With 4 bases removed from V and 2 bases from J, the gap between germline ends came to 9 bases. The CDR3 has 13 residues. CDR1 is SGDLS and CDR2 is YYNGEE in the germline V gene. CDR3 in amino acids: CASSKDRNYGYTF. The CDR3 region has the DNA TGTGCCAGCAGCAAAGACAGAAACTATGGCTACACCTTC. Together with reference TRBV9 and TRBJ1-2, the CDR3 gives the full variable domain: DSGVTQTPKHLITATGQRVTLRCSPRSGDLSVYWYQQSLDQGLQFLIQYYNGEERAKGNILERFSAQQFPDLHSELNLSSLELGDSALYFCASSKDRNYGYTFGSGTRLTVV.